This T cell receptor (beta chain) appears in the sequencing data of a study of siplizumab effects on memory and regulatory T cells. The study's findings and limits: Alloreactive sequences tracing back to unstimulated CD4+ memory cells fell significantly with siplizumab.

The table came from immunoSEQ multiplex PCR; TCRdb's copy has only in-frame clones and leaves some out. The sample has 75,000 to 100,000 clones; roughly 94% are singletons. Concerning this clone: Antigen: not known.

Germline CDR1 GTSNPN, CDR2 SVGIG (reference sequence). The length of the CDR3 is 13 residues. V lost 0 bases and J 7 bases, leaving 12 bases between the germline ends. The chain is built from TRBV30 and TRBJ1-2; D perhaps matches TRBD1 (5 bases). This sequence was found in a human donor in good health. The sample was non-Treg CD4+ T cells sorted from blood. The CDR3, as DNA: TGTGCCTGGAGTGTACTCCAGGGAGGTGGCTACACCTTC. It translates to CAWSVLQGGGYTF.